Below are 15 T cell receptor beta chains sequenced from a single sample in a study of OX40 agonist ivuxolimab in advanced cancers. Assay: immunoSEQ multiplex PCR; the TCRdb copy retains only in-frame clones and omits some. This sample has about 82,000 clones, with 85% to 90% found just once. The material was CD4+ or CD8+ T cells sorted from blood, obtained in a trial of the OX40 agonist ivuxolimab. The receptor source for this set is an adult with an advanced solid tumor such as melanoma, head and neck, liver or kidney cancer.

The V call is TRBV5-1, the J call TRBJ2-1, with D possibly being TRBD1 (5 bases). The length of the CDR3 is 15 residues. Between the trimmed V and J ends, which lost 0 bases and 6 bases, there was a span of 13 bases. Per the germline V gene, CDR1 is SGHRS and CDR2 is YFSETQ. For the CDR3, the DNA is TGCGCCAGCAGCTTGGATCTAGGGGTGGGCAATGAGCAGTTCTTC. Protein sequence: CASSLDLGVGNEQFF.

This rearrangement joins TRBV5-6 to TRBJ2-5, with 8 bases matching TRBD2. The CDR3 extends over 18 amino acids. J gave up 3 bases and V 0 bases, and 13 bases lay outside the gene matches. Germline V gives CDR1 SGHDT, CDR2 YYEEEE. The CDR3 loop reads CASSLAVGSREEEETQYF. For the CDR3, the DNA is TGTGCCAGCAGCTTGGCCGTTGGATCGCGGGAGGAGGAAGAGACCCAGTACTTC.

V gene TRBV9 combines with J gene TRBJ2-1; 7 bases match TRBD2. The V and J ends lost 3 bases and 7 bases, in that order; junction bases with no gene match: 10. Germline assignment: CDR1 SGDLS and CDR2 YYNGEE. The CDR3 totals 15 residues. The CDR3 reads CASSGTSAEGNEQFF. The DNA of the CDR3 is TGTGCCAGCAGCGGTACTAGCGCGGAGGGTAATGAGCAGTTCTTC.

This clone is a singleton in its sample. The chain uses TRBV4-3 and TRBJ2-1; D not certain. V was shortened by 5 bases and J by 7 bases, with 6 bases between the two germline ends. CDR3 length equals 11 residues. Germline CDR1 is LGHNA and CDR2 is YSLEER. The CDR3 nucleotides are TGCGCCAGCAGCTTCGGGAATGAGCAGTTCTTC. It yields the protein CASSFGNEQFF.

This clone showed up just once. The rearrangement links TRBV10-2 to TRBJ2-7; D is ambiguous. Germline V gene sequence: CDR1 WSHSY, CDR2 SAAADI. The V gene lost 2 bases and the J gene lost 3 bases, with 11 bases spanning the gap. This CDR3 contains 14 residues. The CDR3 loop reads CASSENDWGYEQYF. The CDR3 bases are TGCGCCAGCAGTGAGAACGATTGGGGCTACGAGCAGTACTTC.

This clone was seen a handful of times. One end of the junction fails to match germline, which may point to a read error. The chain recombines TRBV5-1 with TRBJ2-2; no clear D. The CDR3 extends over 14 amino acids. The V gene's germline CDR1 is SGHRS and CDR2 YFSETQ. This CDR3 reads CASSRAQTTRELFF. CDR3 DNA sequence: TGCGCCAGCAGCCGGGCACAGACCACCAGGGAGCTGTTTTTT.

This chain uses TRBV6-5 with TRBJ1-1; D gene uncertain. Germline V gives CDR1 MNHEY, CDR2 SVGAGI. This CDR3 is built from 10 residues. The V gene lost 8 bases and the J gene lost 1 base, with 2 bases spanning the gap. The CDR3 region is CASRNTEAFF. The DNA of the CDR3 is TGTGCCAGCCGGAACACTGAAGCTTTCTTT.

V is TRBV4-2 and J is TRBJ1-2; no definite D call. V was trimmed by 0 bases and J by 6 bases, leaving 14 bases between them. This CDR3 is built from 15 residues. Germline V gene data show CDR1 as LGHNA and CDR2 as YNFKEQ. The CDR3 here is CASSQDRIGRHGYTF. The CDR3 nucleotides read TGTGCCAGCAGCCAAGATCGAATCGGGAGACATGGCTACACCTTC.

As to this clone: An end of the junction does not agree with germline; a read error may underlie this. At the DNA level, this CDR3 is encoded by other sequences in the same sample as well. The chain joins TRBV5-1 to TRBJ2-7; the D is unclear. Germline lookup yields CDR1 SGHRS and CDR2 YFSETQ. There are 13 residues in the CDR3. CDR3 sequence (DNA): TGCGCTAGCAGCTTGGACCCCTCCAGCGAGCAGTACTTC. Its protein product is CASSLDPSSEQYF.

A remark on this clone: Other DNA variants within this sample encode the same CDR3. The chain employs TRBV18 and TRBJ2-5; D gene unclear. The CDR3 is 11 amino acids. Deletions cut 6 bases from V and 2 bases from J, with 4 bases between. Germline V gives CDR1 KGHSH, CDR2 LQKENI. The CDR3 DNA sequence: TGTGCCAGCTCTCGGCAAGAGACCCAGTACTTC. Protein product: CASSRQETQYF.

The chain employs TRBV10-2 and TRBJ2-7; D is possibly TRBD1 (6 bases). Trimming removed 6 bases from V and 2 bases from J, with 8 bases in between. Germline loops: CDR1 WSHSY, CDR2 SAAADI. CDR3 length: 12 residues. This chain's CDR3 is CASRSGAYEQYF. CDR3 coding DNA: TGCGCCAGCAGATCAGGGGCCTACGAGCAGTACTTC.

V gene TRBV15 combines with J gene TRBJ2-5; no clear D gene. V lost 0 bases and J lost 3, with 8 bases in between. Looked up from germline, CDR1 is LNHNV and CDR2 is YYDKDF (reference sequence). This CDR3 is built from 14 residues. CDR3 sequence: CATSREGGEETQYF. DNA of the CDR3: TGTGCCACCAGCAGAGAGGGCGGTGAAGAGACCCAGTACTTC. The whole variable domain, filled in from reference TRBV15 and TRBJ2-5, reads DAMVIQNPRYQVTQFGKPVTLSCSQTLNHNVMYWYQQKSSQAPKLLFHYYDKDFNNEADTPDNFQSRRPNTSFCFLDIRSPGLGDTAMYLCATSREGGEETQYFGPGTRLLVL.

The V call is TRBV18, the J call TRBJ1-1; 11 positions match TRBD1. After removal of 3 bases from V and 1 base from J, the junction contained 4 bases not matched to a gene. The germline CDR1 and CDR2 sequences are KGHSH and LQKENI. CDR3 length: 16 residues. The CDR3 sequence: CASSPGQGVPNTEAFF. The CDR3 DNA reads as TGTGCCAGCTCACCGGGACAGGGGGTTCCGAACACTGAAGCTTTCTTT.

This clone has only one observation. The V call is TRBV19, the J call TRBJ2-1; D may be TRBD2 (6 bases). The V gene lost 0 bases and the J gene lost 5 bases, with 11 bases spanning the gap. The CDR3 has 15 residues. Germline-derived CDR1 and CDR2 are LNHDA and SQIVND (reference sequence). The CDR3 protein is CASSIEREADNEQFF. The CDR3 DNA sequence: TGTGCCAGTAGTATAGAGCGGGAAGCGGACAATGAGCAGTTCTTC.

V and J are TRBV9 and TRBJ2-7; D remains unclear. V lost 3 bases and J lost 3, with 16 bases in between. CDR1 is SGDLS, CDR2 YYNGEE, per germline. This CDR3 region has 15 residues. The CDR3 here is CASSGGGTTDYEQYF. CDR3 in DNA: TGTGCCAGCAGCGGAGGCGGCACTACGGACTACGAGCAGTACTTC.